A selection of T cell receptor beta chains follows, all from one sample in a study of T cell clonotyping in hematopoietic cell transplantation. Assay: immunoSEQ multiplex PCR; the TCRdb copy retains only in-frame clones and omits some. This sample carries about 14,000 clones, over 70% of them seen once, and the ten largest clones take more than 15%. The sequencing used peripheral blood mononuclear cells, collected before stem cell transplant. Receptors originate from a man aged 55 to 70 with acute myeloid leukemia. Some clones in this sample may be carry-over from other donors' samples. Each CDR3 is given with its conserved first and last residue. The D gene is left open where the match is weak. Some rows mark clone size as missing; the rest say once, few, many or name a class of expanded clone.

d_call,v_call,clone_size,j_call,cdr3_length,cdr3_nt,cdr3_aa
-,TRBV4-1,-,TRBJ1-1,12,TGCGCCAGCAGCCAATCTGGGACTGAAGCTTTCTTT,CASSQSGTEAFF
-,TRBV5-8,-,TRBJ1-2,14,TGTGCCAGCAGCTTGGGGGGCCTGAGGGTCGGCTACACCTTC,CASSLGGLRVGYTF
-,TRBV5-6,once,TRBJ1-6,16,TGTGCCAGCAGCCGCCGCGGGGGGGACACTAATTCACCCCTCCACTTT,CASSRRGGDTNSPLHF
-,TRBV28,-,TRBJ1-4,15,TGTGCCAGCAGTTTATGGGCTGCAACTAATGAAAAACTGTTTTTT,CASSLWAATNEKLFF
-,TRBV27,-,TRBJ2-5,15,TGTGCCAGCAGTTCCTCGACCGGAATACCGGAGACCCAGTACTTC,CASSSSTGIPETQYF
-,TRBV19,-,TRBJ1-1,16,TGTGCCAGTAGTCCCCGAAGACCAGGGGTTGGCACTGAAGCTTTCTTT,CASSPRRPGVGTEAFF
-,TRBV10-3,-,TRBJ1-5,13,TGTGCCGCACAGGGAGCTAGCAATCAGCCCCAGCATTTT,CAAQGASNQPQHF
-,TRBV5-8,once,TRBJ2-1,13,TGTGCCAGCAGGACGGTGACAGACAATGAGCAGTTCTTC,CASRTVTDNEQFF
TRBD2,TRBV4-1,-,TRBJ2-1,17,TGCGCCAGCAGCCGGTACTCCCCGGGGACTAGCGGCGATGAGCAGTTCTTC,CASSRYSPGTSGDEQFF
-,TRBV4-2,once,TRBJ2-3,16,TGTGCCAGCAGCCAAGGGGGGAGGCCGGCGCAAGATACGCAGTATTTT,CASSQGGRPAQDTQYF
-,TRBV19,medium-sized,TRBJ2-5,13,TGTGCCAGTAGTAGGGACTTTCAAGAGACCCAGTACTTC,CASSRDFQETQYF
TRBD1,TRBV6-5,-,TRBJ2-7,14,TGTGCCAGCAGTTACACCGGGGGACAGGTGTTGCAGTACTTC,CASSYTGGQVLQYF
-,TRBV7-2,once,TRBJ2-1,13,TGTGCCAGCAGCTCCCTTGGGGTCAATGAGCAGTTCTTC,CASSSLGVNEQFF
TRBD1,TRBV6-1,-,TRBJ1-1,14,TGTGCCAGCAGTGTGGGACAGCTTAACACTGAAGCTTTCTTT,CASSVGQLNTEAFF
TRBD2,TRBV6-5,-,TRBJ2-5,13,TGTGCCAGCACTCAGGGACTAGGAGAGACCCAGTACTTC,CASTQGLGETQYF
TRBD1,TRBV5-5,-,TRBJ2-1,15,TGTGCCAGCAGCTTGGGGACAGGCTCCTACAATGAGCAGTTCTTC,CASSLGTGSYNEQFF
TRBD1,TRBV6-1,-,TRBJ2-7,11,TGTGCCAGTGGACAGGTCTACGAGCAGTACTTC,CASGQVYEQYF
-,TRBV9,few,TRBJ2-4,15,TGTGCCAGCAGCGTAGTTGGGAGCAAGGTAGACATTCAGTACTTC,CASSVVGSKVDIQYF
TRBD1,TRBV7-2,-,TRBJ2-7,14,TGTGCCAGCAGCTTAGACAGGGGTTTCAACGAGCAGTACTTC,CASSLDRGFNEQYF
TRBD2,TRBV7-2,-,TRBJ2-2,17,TGTGCCAGCAGCTTAGGGTCGGGCGGGAGAAACACCGGGGAGCTGTTTTTT,CASSLGSGGRNTGELFF
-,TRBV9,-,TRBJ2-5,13,TGTGCCAGCAGCGTAACCCCCCAAGAGACCCAGTACTTC,CASSVTPQETQYF
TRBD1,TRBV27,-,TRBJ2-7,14,TGTGCCAGCGGGCCCTGGGACAGGGGGTCCGAGCAGTACTTC,CASGPWDRGSEQYF
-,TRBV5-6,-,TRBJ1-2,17,TGTGCCAGAGGAGGGAGGGCCGCCCACGACAATAACTATGGCTACACCTTC,CARGGRAAHDNNYGYTF
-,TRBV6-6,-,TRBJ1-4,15,TGTGCCAGCAGACCCCGGGGGTCAACTAATGAAAAACTGTTTTTT,CASRPRGSTNEKLFF
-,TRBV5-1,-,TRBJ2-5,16,TGCGCCAGCAGCTTGGTATCGAGACCAGTTGGAGAGACCCAGTACTTC,CASSLVSRPVGETQYF
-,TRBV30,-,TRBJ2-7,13,TGTGCCTGGAGCTTTGGACCGACCTACGAGCAGTACTTC,CAWSFGPTYEQYF
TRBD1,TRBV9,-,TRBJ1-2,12,TGTGCCAGCAGCCCAGGACAGGGTGGCTACACCTTC,CASSPGQGGYTF
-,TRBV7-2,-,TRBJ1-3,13,TGTGCCAGCAGCGAGCTGCGGGGGAACACCATATATTTT,CASSELRGNTIYF
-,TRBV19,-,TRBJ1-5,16,TGTGCCAGTAGGTGGGGGGCTGACGGGAGCAATCAGCCCCAGCATTTT,CASRWGADGSNQPQHF
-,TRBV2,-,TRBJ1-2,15,TGTGCCAGCAGTGAACCCAGGGACCTCCACTATGGCTACACCTTC,CASSEPRDLHYGYTF
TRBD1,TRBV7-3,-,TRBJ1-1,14,TGTGCCAGCAGCGCCCACAGGGGGATCACTGAAGCTTTCTTT,CASSAHRGITEAFF
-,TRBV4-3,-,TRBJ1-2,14,TGCGCCAGCAGCCAAACAGTCGACAGCTATGGCTACACCTTC,CASSQTVDSYGYTF
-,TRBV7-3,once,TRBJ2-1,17,TGTGCCAGCAGTTCCTTCGGGGCGGACTCCTCCTACAATGAGCAGTTCTTC,CASSSFGADSSYNEQFF
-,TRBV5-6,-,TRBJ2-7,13,TGTGCCAGCAGCGGGGACATCTTCTACGAGCAGTACTTC,CASSGDIFYEQYF
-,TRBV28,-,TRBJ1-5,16,TGTGCCAGCAGGTTATGGGACGGCCATAGCAATCAGCCCCAGCATTTT,CASRLWDGHSNQPQHF
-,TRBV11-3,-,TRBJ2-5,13,TGTGCCAGCAATCAGCGGGCCCAAGAGACCCAGTACTTC,CASNQRAQETQYF
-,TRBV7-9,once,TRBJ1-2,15,TGTGCCAGCAGCTTAGGACGGTTAACCCTCTATGGCTACACCTTC,CASSLGRLTLYGYTF
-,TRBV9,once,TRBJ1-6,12,TGTGCCAGCAACCTGGGGGAGGGTCTCCTCCACTTT,CASNLGEGLLHF
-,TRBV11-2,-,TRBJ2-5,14,TGTGCCAGCAGCTTAGATCTACGCAGGGAGACCCAGTACTTC,CASSLDLRRETQYF
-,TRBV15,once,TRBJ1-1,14,TGTGCCACCAGCAGAGGCGGGGACACCAAAGAAGCTTTCTTT,CATSRGGDTKEAFF
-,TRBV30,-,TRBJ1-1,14,TGTGCCTGGAGTATGGGGGCATTTGGGTCTGAAGCTTTCTTT,CAWSMGAFGSEAFF
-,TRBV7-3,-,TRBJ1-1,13,TGTGCCAGCAGCCCATGGGCAGGGGCTGAAGCTTTCTTT,CASSPWAGAEAFF
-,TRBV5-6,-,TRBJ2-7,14,TGTGCCAGCAGCTTGGGAGGGGACACCTACGAGCAGTACTTC,CASSLGGDTYEQYF
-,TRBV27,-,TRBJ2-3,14,TGTGCCAGCAGTTTAGGGCTAGCCGCAGATACGCAGTATTTT,CASSLGLAADTQYF
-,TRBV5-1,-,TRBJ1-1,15,TGCGCCAGCAGCTTGAGGGCCGGAAGGAACACTGAAGCTTTCTTT,CASSLRAGRNTEAFF
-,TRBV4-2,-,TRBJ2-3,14,TGTGCCAGCAGCCAAGAGAGCTGGACAGATACGCAGTATTTT,CASSQESWTDTQYF
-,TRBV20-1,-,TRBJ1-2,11,TGCAGTGCTAGGACGGGAAATGGCTACACCTTC,CSARTGNGYTF
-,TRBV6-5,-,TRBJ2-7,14,TGTGCCAGCAGCTCATTCATGGGGGCGATCGAGCAGTACTTC,CASSSFMGAIEQYF
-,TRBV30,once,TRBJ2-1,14,TGTGCCTGGAGTCCGGGCTTTCGGCAGGATGAGCAGTTCTTC,CAWSPGFRQDEQFF
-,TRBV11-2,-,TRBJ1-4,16,TGTGCCAGCAGCTTAAATTGGGCAGGGGCGGATGAAAAACTGTTTTTT,CASSLNWAGADEKLFF
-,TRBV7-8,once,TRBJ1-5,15,TGTGCCAGCAGGAAAAACCCTGATCACAATCAGCCCCAGCATTTT,CASRKNPDHNQPQHF
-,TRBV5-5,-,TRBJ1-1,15,TGTGCCAGCAGCTTGAGGGCCCAGGTCGAGACTGAAGCTTTCTTT,CASSLRAQVETEAFF
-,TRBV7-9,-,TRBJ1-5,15,TGTGCCAGCAGCGTCACAGGGCCGGGCAATCAGCCCCAGCATTTT,CASSVTGPGNQPQHF